This is a list of T cell receptor beta chains from one sample in a study of neurological immune-mediated disorders. Each CDR3 protein gets one entry after TCRdb re-called the 5' RACE reads with MiXCR. The repertoire holds some 60,000 distinct CDR3 sequences, 9.5% to 12% seen once, with 5% to 8.5% in the top ten. Sequenced material: PBMCs. The receptors come from a male donor with HTLV-1-associated myelopathy (HAM/TSP). Both conserved end residues are trimmed from each CDR3. The order of the fields is V gene, D gene, CDR3 protein. D genes are given only for firm matches.

v_call: TRBV4-3
d_call: .
cdr3_aa: ASSQYSNTEAF

v_call: TRBV7-9
d_call: .
cdr3_aa: ASSRQGHPLS

v_call: TRBV5-1
d_call: .
cdr3_aa: ASSLTRDKSYEQY

v_call: TRBV19
d_call: TRBD2
cdr3_aa: ASSMGLAGANTGELF

v_call: TRBV5-1
d_call: TRBD2
cdr3_aa: ASSFQRGGADTQY

v_call: TRBV4-1
d_call: TRBD2
cdr3_aa: ASSPLAGGGETQY

v_call: TRBV6-6
d_call: TRBD2
cdr3_aa: ASSYSGTSGAQETQY

v_call: TRBV19
d_call: .
cdr3_aa: ASSIGRNSNQPQH

v_call: TRBV20-1
d_call: .
cdr3_aa: SAGGILYTEAF

v_call: TRBV5-1
d_call: .
cdr3_aa: ASSLVLQNTGELF

v_call: TRBV12-3/TRBV12-4
d_call: TRBD1
cdr3_aa: ASSLYRGQGHSYEQY

v_call: TRBV28
d_call: TRBD1
cdr3_aa: ASSPGTGFGYEQY

v_call: TRBV2
d_call: .
cdr3_aa: ASSEAGAGVNVNTEAF

v_call: TRBV27
d_call: .
cdr3_aa: ASRVSWPSSYEQY

v_call: TRBV4-2
d_call: .
cdr3_aa: ASSQPGVETQY

v_call: TRBV2
d_call: .
cdr3_aa: ASSEEFTEKLF

v_call: TRBV5-1
d_call: .
cdr3_aa: ASRVTRGGTEAF

v_call: TRBV6-2/TRBV6-3
d_call: TRBD1
cdr3_aa: ASRQGQPGQGLNNQPQH

v_call: TRBV6-6
d_call: .
cdr3_aa: ASSDGGSDHEQY

v_call: TRBV7-2
d_call: .
cdr3_aa: ASSLEGSRGTEAF

v_call: TRBV29-1
d_call: .
cdr3_aa: SVGETPYGYT

v_call: TRBV20-1
d_call: TRBD2
cdr3_aa: SARLPSGGLQETQY

v_call: TRBV4-1
d_call: .
cdr3_aa: ASRRGEPAVGELF

v_call: TRBV5-1
d_call: .
cdr3_aa: ASSSGRLYEQY

v_call: TRBV3-1
d_call: .
cdr3_aa: ASSQGQGGDADTQY

v_call: TRBV5-1
d_call: .
cdr3_aa: ASTTDSYEQY

v_call: TRBV12-3/TRBV12-4
d_call: TRBD2
cdr3_aa: ASRRSGGANNEQF

v_call: TRBV18
d_call: .
cdr3_aa: ASSPRTAHDTEAF

v_call: TRBV6-5
d_call: TRBD1
cdr3_aa: ASSYIDRGFGNTIY